The clone carrying this TCR beta chain was counted only a few times. The record originates from a study of resident and recirculating memory T cells in vitiligo. Stable patients also lacked confetti depigmentation, a sign of active vitiligo. The method was immunoSEQ multiplex PCR; TCRdb's version includes in-frame clones alone and lacks a portion of them. This table has 70,000 to 85,000 clones, about nine tenths appearing once. The sequence came from a male donor with vitiligo. The sample consisted of blood.

The CDR3 loop reads CASSPGQGRYEQYF. The CDR3 nucleotides are TGCGCCAGCAGCCCCGGACAGGGTCGGTACGAGCAGTACTTC. The rearrangement links TRBV5-1 to TRBJ2-7; TRBD1 matches 8 bases. Per the germline V gene, CDR1 is SGHRS and CDR2 is YFSETQ. The CDR3 has 14 amino acids. V lost 4 bases, J lost 4 bases, and 7 bases stayed unmatched.